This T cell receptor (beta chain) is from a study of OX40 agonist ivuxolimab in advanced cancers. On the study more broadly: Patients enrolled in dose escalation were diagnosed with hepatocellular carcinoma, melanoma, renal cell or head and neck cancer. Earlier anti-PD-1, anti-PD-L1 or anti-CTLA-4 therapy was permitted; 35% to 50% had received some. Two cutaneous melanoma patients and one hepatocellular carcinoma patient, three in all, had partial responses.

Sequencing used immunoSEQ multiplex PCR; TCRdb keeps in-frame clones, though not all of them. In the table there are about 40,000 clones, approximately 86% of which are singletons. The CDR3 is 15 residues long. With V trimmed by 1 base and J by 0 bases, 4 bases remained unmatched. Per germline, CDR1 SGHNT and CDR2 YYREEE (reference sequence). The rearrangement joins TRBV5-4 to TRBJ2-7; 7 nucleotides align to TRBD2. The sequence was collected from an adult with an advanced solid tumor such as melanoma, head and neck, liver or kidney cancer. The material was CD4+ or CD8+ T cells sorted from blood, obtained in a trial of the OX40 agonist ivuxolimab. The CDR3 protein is CASSLPSGSSYEQYF. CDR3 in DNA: TGTGCCAGCAGCTTGCCTAGCGGCAGCTCCTACGAGCAGTACTTC.